This TCR beta chain was recovered during a study of shared clonotypes between healthy human individuals. Genomic DNA (from each subset) was split evenly across several immunoSEQ plates. The protocol was immunoSEQ multiplex PCR, while the TCRdb copy is restricted to in-frame clones and leaves out a portion. The sample has about 180,000 clones, just under 95% seen once. Overall study findings and caveats: Relative to clonotypes present in all four donors, those not shared had lower generation probabilities. Shared clonotypes: approximately 5% naive CD4, around 3.7% naive CD8, less than 2.5% memory CD4, about 0.4% memory CD8.

The CDR3 is 15 amino acids. V dropped 4 bases and J dropped 7; count of bases not matched to a gene: 7. From germline, CDR1 is SGHAT and CDR2 FQNNGV. On this clone: The antigen is not known.

The sequenced sample was naive CD4+ T cells sorted from blood. Subset noted: CD45RA+ positively selected. J is TRBJ2-1 and V is TRBV11-2, with 10 bases fitting TRBD2. This receptor was identified in a woman aged 25 to 39 in good health. CDR3 nucleotide sequence: TGTGCCAGCAGCTCGCTAGCGGGAGAGCGGAATGAGCAGTTCTTC. It encodes CASSSLAGERNEQFF.